The T cell receptor beta chain described here comes from a study of blood T cell repertoires in COVID-19. Study context: All recovered Cohort 3 donors got two negative PCRs, got clearance, or saw symptom resolution. Whether acute or convalescent, the COVID-19 samples came from the United States, Italy and Spain. PBMCs, B-cell-depleted T cells, or T cells provided the cDNA or gDNA that made up the material.

Authors' processing steps: The authors estimated nucleated cell counts from reference gene primer amplification. Clones were read by immunoSEQ multiplex PCR, and TCRdb kept only the in-frame ones, dropping some. The DNA gave D and trimming, while V, J and clone size come from that table. The sample consists of more than 120,000 clones, 84% of them appearing once. With V trimmed by 0 bases and J by 12 bases, 10 bases remained unmatched. The CDR3 has 14 residues. Germline values: CDR1 SGHRS, CDR2 YFSETQ. This chain joins TRBV5-1 and TRBJ2-7; TRBD2 matches 9 bases. The sample was PBMCs or T cells enriched from blood (not recorded which). The source of this sequence is a man aged 50 to 59 in a cohort exposed to, infected with or recovered from COVID-19 (not recorded which). CDR3: CASSLAGLAPQTYF. CDR3 in DNA: TGCGCCAGCAGCTTGGCGGGACTAGCTCCCCAGACGTACTTC.